A single sample gave rise to the 17 T cell receptor beta chains below, sequenced in a study of blood T cell repertoires in COVID-19 (dated by TCRdb to 2018 to 2020). Library generation was performed with the immunoSEQ multiplex PCR assay. TCRdb obtained this table from immuneACCESS and retained in-frame rearrangements with V and J assigned. These tables miss some clones; where compared with another copy, unresolved V genes account for less than half of the shortfall, and the remainder is unexplained. This sample is represented by approximately 61,000 clones; about 80% of them were singletons. In total, the top ten clones hold 10% of the sample. The sequencing input was peripheral blood. The receptors were gathered from a man over 45 with COVID-19, enrolled during active disease.

The V and J genes are TRBV28 and TRBJ2-7; TRBD1 agrees at 7 bases. V trimming: 4 bases; J trimming: 5 bases; junction bases outside the gene matches: 8. In germline, CDR1 is MDHEN, CDR2 SYDVKM. The length of the CDR3 is 14 residues. CDR3 protein: CASSSINRGHEQYF. CDR3 bases: TGTGCCAGCAGTTCCATAAACAGGGGTCACGAGCAGTACTTC.

This clone is a singleton in its sample. The gene calls are TRBV2 and TRBJ2-2; 7 nucleotides agree with TRBD2. The CDR3 loop spans 14 amino acids. Unmatched junction bases numbered 8, after V lost 6 bases and J lost 7 bases. Germline V gene lookup returns CDR1 SNHLY and CDR2 FYNNEI. This chain's CDR3 is CASRTLGGSGELFF. In nucleotides, the CDR3 is TGTGCCAGCAGGACCCTAGGCGGGAGCGGGGAGCTGTTTTTT.

The chain uses TRBV29-1 and TRBJ2-7; possible D gene TRBD2, 6 bases. V lost 5 bases to trimming and J lost 6 bases, with 11 bases between them. The CDR3 length is 11 residues. Germline V CDR1 and CDR2: SQVTM, ANQGSEA. For the CDR3, the DNA is TGCAGCGTTAGGGCGGGACCCGAGCAGTACTTC. It is translated as CSVRAGPEQYF.

With respect to this clone: At one boundary the junction diverges from the germline segment, which might be a read error. In DNA form, the CDR3 reads TGTGCTAGCAGCTTAGGAGGGTCGGAGACCCAGTACTTC. It is translated as CASSLGGSETQYF. The chain carries TRBV7-7 and TRBJ2-5; TRBD2 is a possible D gene (6 bases). Germline assignment: CDR1 SSHAT and CDR2 FNYEAQ (reference sequence). CDR3 length equals 13 residues.

This chain links TRBV7-2 with TRBJ2-7, with 13 positions matching TRBD2. Germline CDR1 SGHTA, CDR2 FQGNSA. This CDR3 contains 16 residues. J was trimmed by 2 bases and V by 3 bases; bases with no gene match: 4. The CDR3: CASSLGTSGIPYEQYF. The CDR3 DNA sequence: TGTGCCAGCAGCTTGGGGACTAGCGGGATTCCCTACGAGCAGTACTTC.

The chain uses TRBV5-8 and TRBJ2-7, with TRBD2 matching 7 bases. From germline, CDR1 is SGHTS and CDR2 YDEGEE. V gave up 4 bases and J gave up 3 bases; unmatched junction bases: 10. CDR3 length equals 15 residues. The CDR3 reads CASSPGGGRGYEQYF. DNA for the CDR3: TGTGCCAGCAGCCCCGGGGGAGGGAGAGGCTACGAGCAGTACTTC.

The chain joins TRBV5-1 to TRBJ2-7; 10 nucleotides align to TRBD1. Germline loops: CDR1 SGHRS, CDR2 YFSETQ. J was trimmed by 3 bases and V by 3 bases; bases with no gene match: 3. This CDR3 comprises 14 residues. The CDR3 spells CASSWRDRGYEQYF. The CDR3 DNA follows: TGCGCCAGCAGCTGGAGGGACAGGGGCTACGAGCAGTACTTC. Complete variable domain (other parts from reference TRBV5-1 and TRBJ2-7): KAGVTQTPRYLIKTRGQQVTLSCSPISGHRSVSWYQQTPGQGLQFLFEYFSETQRNKGNFPGRFSGRQFSNSRSEMNVSTLELGDSALYLCASSWRDRGYEQYFGPGTRLTVT.

The chain carries TRBV6-5 and TRBJ2-2, with D unclear. The germline gives CDR1 MNHEY, CDR2 SVGAGI. The CDR3 runs to 14 residues. Trimming shortened V by 8 bases and J by 3 bases, and 13 bases separated the two germline ends. CDR3 DNA sequence: TGTGCCAGCTCAATTCTGCGCGACACCGGGGAGCTGTTTTTT. The encoded protein is CASSILRDTGELFF.

This rearrangement joins TRBV28 to TRBJ2-7, with D maybe TRBD1 (7 bases). Trimming pared 10 bases from V and 4 bases from J, leaving 17 bases between. CDR1 and CDR2 from the germline V gene are MDHEN and SYDVKM. The CDR3 length is 13 residues. This CDR3 reads CATAEGAEYEQYF. The CDR3 nucleotides read TGTGCCACCGCGGAGGGGGCTGAGTACGAGCAGTACTTC.

This clone has a single count. The chain has TRBV27 and TRBJ1-1; weak D call: TRBD1 (5 bases). The CDR3 length is 15 residues. Trimming left V 2 bases short and J 1 base short, with 11 bases between. Germline V gene data show CDR1 as MNHEY and CDR2 as SMNVEV (reference sequence). The CDR3 DNA follows: TGTGCCAGCAGTTTAACGACAGTTCGGAACACTGAAGCTTTCTTT. Amino acid sequence: CASSLTTVRNTEAFF.

The chain employs TRBV7-2 and TRBJ2-7, with TRBD2 matching 9 bases. Germline CDR1 reads SGHTA; CDR2 reads FQGNSA. CDR3 size: 17 residues. After removal of 0 bases from V and 2 bases from J, the junction contained 8 bases not matched to a gene. CDR3 nucleotides: TGTGCCAGCAGCTTAGCGTCTAGCGGGATGCTTACCTACGAGCAGTACTTC. Translating it yields CASSLASSGMLTYEQYF.

The rearrangement joins TRBV28 to TRBJ1-6; 7 positions match TRBD1. The CDR3 sequence is 15 residues long. The junction had 7 bases not matched to a gene; V was cut back by 5 bases and J by 6 bases. The V gene's germline CDR1 is MDHEN and CDR2 SYDVKM. The CDR3 here is CASSLLTGINSPLHF. The CDR3, as DNA: TGTGCCAGCAGTCTACTGACAGGGATTAATTCACCCCTCCACTTT. Combining the CDR3 with reference TRBV28 and TRBJ1-6 gives the whole variable domain DVKVTQSSRYLVKRTGEKVFLECVQDMDHENMFWYRQDPGLGLRLIYFSYDVKMKEKGDIPEGYSVSREKKERFSLILESASTNQTSMYLCASSLLTGINSPLHFGNGTRLTVT.

The chain combines TRBV6-4 with TRBJ2-1; TRBD2 matches 12 bases. The trim removed 3 bases at V and 5 bases at J, leaving 2 bases unmatched. Germline values: CDR1 MRHNA, CDR2 SNTAGT. This CDR3 contains 15 residues. CDR3 coding DNA: TGTGCCAGCAGTGAAACTAGCGGGGGGAACAATGAGCAGTTCTTC. It translates to CASSETSGGNNEQFF.

J is TRBJ1-1 and V is TRBV30, with D maybe TRBD1 (6 bases). Germline loops: CDR1 GTSNPN, CDR2 SVGIG (reference sequence). Trimming stripped 4 bases from V and 5 bases from J, with 11 bases between. The CDR3 is 12 residues long. The CDR3 sequence: CAWNRESTEAFF. The CDR3 nucleotides are TGTGCCTGGAACAGGGAATCTACTGAAGCTTTCTTT.

This sequence joins TRBV19 and TRBJ2-2; D is possibly TRBD1 (6 bases). The V and J ends lost 6 bases and 5 bases respectively, with 19 bases between them. Per the germline V gene, CDR1 is LNHDA and CDR2 is SQIVND (reference sequence). This CDR3 has 16 residues. CDR3 loop: CASSRTGTPVTGELFF. In DNA form, the CDR3 reads TGTGCCAGTAGCAGAACCGGGACACCAGTGACCGGGGAGCTGTTTTTT.

This clone has only one observation. The chain combines TRBV11-3 with TRBJ2-2; D gene ambiguous. CDR1 SGHNT and CDR2 YENEEA come from the germline V gene. The CDR3 loop spans 13 amino acids. V was trimmed by 5 bases and J by 7 bases, leaving 11 bases between them. The CDR3 nucleotides are TGTGCCAGCAGCCCCCGCAGAGGCGGGGAGCTGTTTTTT. Its translation: CASSPRRGGELFF.

This rearrangement joins TRBV5-1 to TRBJ1-2, with 10 bases matching TRBD1. Germline lookup yields CDR1 SGHRS and CDR2 YFSETQ. This CDR3 spans 14 amino acids. V lost 3 bases and J lost 6; bases outside the gene matches: 5. In DNA, the CDR3 is TGCGCCAGCAGCTCCGGGACAGGGGTGGATGGCTACACCTTC. Encoded protein: CASSSGTGVDGYTF.